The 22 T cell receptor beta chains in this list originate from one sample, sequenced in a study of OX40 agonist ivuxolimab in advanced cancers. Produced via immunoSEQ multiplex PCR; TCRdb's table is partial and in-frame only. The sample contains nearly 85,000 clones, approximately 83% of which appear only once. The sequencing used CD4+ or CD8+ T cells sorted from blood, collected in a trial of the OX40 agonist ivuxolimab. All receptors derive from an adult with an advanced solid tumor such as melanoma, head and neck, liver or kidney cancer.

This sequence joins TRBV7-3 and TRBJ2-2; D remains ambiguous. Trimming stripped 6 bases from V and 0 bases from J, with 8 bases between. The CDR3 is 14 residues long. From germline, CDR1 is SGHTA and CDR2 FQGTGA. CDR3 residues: CASRSTPNTGELFF. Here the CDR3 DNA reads TGTGCCAGCAGGTCCACACCGAACACCGGGGAGCTGTTTTTT.

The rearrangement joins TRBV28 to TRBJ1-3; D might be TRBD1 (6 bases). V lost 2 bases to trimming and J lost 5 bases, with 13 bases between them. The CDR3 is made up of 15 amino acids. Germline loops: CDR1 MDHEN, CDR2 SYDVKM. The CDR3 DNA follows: TGTGCCAGCAGTTTACCCGACAGGTATCGAAACACCATATATTTT. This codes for CASSLPDRYRNTIYF.

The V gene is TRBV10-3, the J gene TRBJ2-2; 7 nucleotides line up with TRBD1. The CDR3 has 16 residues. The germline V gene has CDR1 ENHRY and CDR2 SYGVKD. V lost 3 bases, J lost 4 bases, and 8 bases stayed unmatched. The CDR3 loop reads CAISETGRGITGELFF. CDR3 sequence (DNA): TGTGCCATCAGTGAAACGGGCAGGGGGATCACCGGGGAGCTGTTTTTT.

CDR3 amino acids: CASSLNSPYEQYF. In nucleotides, the CDR3 is TGTGCCAGCAGCTTGAACAGCCCCTACGAGCAGTACTTC. The rearrangement links TRBV5-4 to TRBJ2-7, with no clear D. Germline V gene lookup returns CDR1 SGHNT and CDR2 YYREEE (reference sequence). V lost 1 base and J lost 2, with 7 bases in between. The CDR3 runs to 13 residues.

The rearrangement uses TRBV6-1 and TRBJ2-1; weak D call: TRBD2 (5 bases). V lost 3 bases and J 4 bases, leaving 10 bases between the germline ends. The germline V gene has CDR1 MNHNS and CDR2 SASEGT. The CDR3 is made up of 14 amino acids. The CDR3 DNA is TGTGCCAGCAGTGAGAGGCGGGTATACAATGAGCAGTTCTTC. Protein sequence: CASSERRVYNEQFF.

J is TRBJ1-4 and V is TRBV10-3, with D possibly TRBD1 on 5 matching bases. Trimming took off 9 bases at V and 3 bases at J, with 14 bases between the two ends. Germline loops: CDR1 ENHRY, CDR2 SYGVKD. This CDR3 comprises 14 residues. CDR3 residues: CAISGGGANEKLFF. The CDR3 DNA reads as TGTGCCATTTCTGGCGGGGGTGCTAATGAAAAACTGTTTTTT.

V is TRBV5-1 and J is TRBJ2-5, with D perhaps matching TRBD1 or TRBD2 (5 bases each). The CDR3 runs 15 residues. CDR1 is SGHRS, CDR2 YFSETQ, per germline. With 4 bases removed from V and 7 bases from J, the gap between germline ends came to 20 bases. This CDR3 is CASSPTGTPQGTQYF. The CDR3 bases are TGCGCCAGCAGCCCAACGGGGACGCCCCAGGGGACCCAGTACTTC. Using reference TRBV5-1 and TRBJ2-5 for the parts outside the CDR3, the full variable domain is KAGVTQTPRYLIKTRGQQVTLSCSPISGHRSVSWYQQTPGQGLQFLFEYFSETQRNKGNFPGRFSGRQFSNSRSEMNVSTLELGDSALYLCASSPTGTPQGTQYFGPGTRLLVL.

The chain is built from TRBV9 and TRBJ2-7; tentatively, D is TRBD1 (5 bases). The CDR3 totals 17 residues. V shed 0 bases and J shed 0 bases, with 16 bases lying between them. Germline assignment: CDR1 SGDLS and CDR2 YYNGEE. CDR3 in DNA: TGTGCCAGCAGCGTAGGAGGTTTGGGGCATAGCTCCTACGAGCAGTACTTC. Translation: CASSVGGLGHSSYEQYF.

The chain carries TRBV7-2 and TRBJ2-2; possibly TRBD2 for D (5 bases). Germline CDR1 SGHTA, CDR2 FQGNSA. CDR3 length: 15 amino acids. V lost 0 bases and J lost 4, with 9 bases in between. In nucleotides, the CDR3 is TGTGCCAGCAGCTTAGCCGGGATGAGCACCGGGGAGCTGTTTTTT. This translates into CASSLAGMSTGELFF. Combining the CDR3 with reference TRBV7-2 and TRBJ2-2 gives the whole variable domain GAGVSQSPSNKVTEKGKDVELRCDPISGHTALYWYRQSLGQGLEFLIYFQGNSAPDKSGLPSDRFSAERTGGSVSTLTIQRTQQEDSAVYLCASSLAGMSTGELFFGEGSRLTVL.

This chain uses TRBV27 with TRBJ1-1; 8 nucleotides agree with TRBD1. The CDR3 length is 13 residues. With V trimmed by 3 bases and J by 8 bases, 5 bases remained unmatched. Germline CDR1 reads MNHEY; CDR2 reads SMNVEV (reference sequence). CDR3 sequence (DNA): TGTGCCAGCAGTTTCTACGGACAGGGAGAAGCTTTCTTT. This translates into CASSFYGQGEAFF.

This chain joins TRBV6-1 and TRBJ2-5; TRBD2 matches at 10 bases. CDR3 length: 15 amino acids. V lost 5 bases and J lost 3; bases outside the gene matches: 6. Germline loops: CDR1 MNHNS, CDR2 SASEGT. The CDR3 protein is CASSHNLAGEETQYF. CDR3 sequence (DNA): TGTGCCAGCAGTCACAATCTAGCGGGGGAAGAGACCCAGTACTTC.

CDR3 residues: CASSPDSPDNEQFF. The CDR3 bases are TGCGCCAGCAGCCCAGACAGTCCGGACAATGAGCAGTTCTTC. This chain joins TRBV5-1 and TRBJ2-1; D possibly corresponds to TRBD1 (5 bases). Germline CDR1 is SGHRS and CDR2 is YFSETQ. Trimming removed 4 bases at V and 5 bases at J, with 13 bases between. The CDR3 extends over 14 amino acids.

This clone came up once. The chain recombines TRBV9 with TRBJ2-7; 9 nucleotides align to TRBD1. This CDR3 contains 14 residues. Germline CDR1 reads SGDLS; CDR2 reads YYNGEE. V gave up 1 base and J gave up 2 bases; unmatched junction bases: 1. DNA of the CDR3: TGTGCCAGCAGCGTAAGACAGGGGGCCTACGAGCAGTACTTC. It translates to CASSVRQGAYEQYF.

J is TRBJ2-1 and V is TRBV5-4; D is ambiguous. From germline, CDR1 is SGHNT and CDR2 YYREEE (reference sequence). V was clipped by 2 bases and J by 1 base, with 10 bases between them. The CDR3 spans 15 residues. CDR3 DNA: TGTGCCAGCAGCTTTTCTCCCTCATCCTACAATGAGCAGTTCTTC. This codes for CASSFSPSSYNEQFF.

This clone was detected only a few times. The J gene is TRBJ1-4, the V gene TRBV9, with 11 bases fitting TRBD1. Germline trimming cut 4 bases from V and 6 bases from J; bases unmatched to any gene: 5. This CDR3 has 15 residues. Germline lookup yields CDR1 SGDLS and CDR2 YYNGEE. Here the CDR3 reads CASSTSGQGDEKLFF. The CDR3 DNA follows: TGTGCCAGCAGCACATCGGGACAGGGGGATGAAAAACTGTTTTTT.

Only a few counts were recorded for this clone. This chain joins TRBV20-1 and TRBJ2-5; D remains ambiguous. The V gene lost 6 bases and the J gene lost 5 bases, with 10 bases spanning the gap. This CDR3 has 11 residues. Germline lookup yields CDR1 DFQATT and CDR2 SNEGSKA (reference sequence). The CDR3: CSAPFGETQYF. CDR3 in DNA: TGCAGTGCCCCTTTTGGGGAGACCCAGTACTTC.

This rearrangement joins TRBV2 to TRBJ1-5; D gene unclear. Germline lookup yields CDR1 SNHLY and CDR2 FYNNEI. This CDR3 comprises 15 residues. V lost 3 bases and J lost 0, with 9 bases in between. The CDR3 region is CASSDGRSSNQPQHF. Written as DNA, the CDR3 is TGTGCCAGCAGTGACGGGAGGAGTAGCAATCAGCCCCAGCATTTT. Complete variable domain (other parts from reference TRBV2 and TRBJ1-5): EPEVTQTPSHQVTQMGQEVILRCVPISNHLYFYWYRQILGQKVEFLVSFYNNEISEKSEIFDDQFSVERPDGSNFTLKIRSTKLEDSAMYFCASSDGRSSNQPQHFGDGTRLSIL.

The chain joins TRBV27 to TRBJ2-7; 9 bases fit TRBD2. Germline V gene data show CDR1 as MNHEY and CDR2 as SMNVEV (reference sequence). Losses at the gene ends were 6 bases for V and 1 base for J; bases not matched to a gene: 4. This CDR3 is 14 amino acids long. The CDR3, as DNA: TGTGCCAGCAGATTAGCGGGGGCTTCCTACGAGCAGTACTTC. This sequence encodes CASRLAGASYEQYF.

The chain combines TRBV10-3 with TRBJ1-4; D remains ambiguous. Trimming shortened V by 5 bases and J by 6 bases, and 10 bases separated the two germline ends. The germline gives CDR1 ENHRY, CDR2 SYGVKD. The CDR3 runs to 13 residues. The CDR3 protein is CAISRQVYEKLFF. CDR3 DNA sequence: TGTGCCATCAGTCGGCAGGTGTATGAAAAACTGTTTTTT.

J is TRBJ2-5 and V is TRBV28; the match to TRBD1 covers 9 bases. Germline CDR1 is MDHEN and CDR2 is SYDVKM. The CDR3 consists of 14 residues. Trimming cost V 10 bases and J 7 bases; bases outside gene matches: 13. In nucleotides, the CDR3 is TGTGCCACCCAAGGGACAGGGAGCTTTGTGACCCAGTACTTC. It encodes CATQGTGSFVTQYF.

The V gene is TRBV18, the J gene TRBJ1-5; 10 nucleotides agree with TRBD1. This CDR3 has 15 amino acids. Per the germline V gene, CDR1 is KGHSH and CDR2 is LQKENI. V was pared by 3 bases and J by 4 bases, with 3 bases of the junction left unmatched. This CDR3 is CASSPTGGGNQPQHF. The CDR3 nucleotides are TGTGCCAGCTCACCGACAGGGGGCGGGAATCAGCCCCAGCATTTT. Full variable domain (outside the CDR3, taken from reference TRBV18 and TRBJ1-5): NAGVMQNPRHLVRRRGQEARLRCSPMKGHSHVYWYRQLPEEGLKFMVYLQKENIIDESGMPKERFSAEFPKEGPSILRIQQVVRGDSAAYFCASSPTGGGNQPQHFGDGTRLSIL.

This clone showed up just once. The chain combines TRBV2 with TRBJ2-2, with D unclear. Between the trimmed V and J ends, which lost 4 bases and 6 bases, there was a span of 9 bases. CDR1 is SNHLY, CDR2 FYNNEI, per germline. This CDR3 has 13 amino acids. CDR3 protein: CASSVAQPGELFF. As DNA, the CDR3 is TGTGCCAGCAGTGTGGCGCAGCCCGGGGAGCTGTTTTTT. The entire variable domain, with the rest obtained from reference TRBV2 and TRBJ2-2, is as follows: EPEVTQTPSHQVTQMGQEVILRCVPISNHLYFYWYRQILGQKVEFLVSFYNNEISEKSEIFDDQFSVERPDGSNFTLKIRSTKLEDSAMYFCASSVAQPGELFFGEGSRLTVL.